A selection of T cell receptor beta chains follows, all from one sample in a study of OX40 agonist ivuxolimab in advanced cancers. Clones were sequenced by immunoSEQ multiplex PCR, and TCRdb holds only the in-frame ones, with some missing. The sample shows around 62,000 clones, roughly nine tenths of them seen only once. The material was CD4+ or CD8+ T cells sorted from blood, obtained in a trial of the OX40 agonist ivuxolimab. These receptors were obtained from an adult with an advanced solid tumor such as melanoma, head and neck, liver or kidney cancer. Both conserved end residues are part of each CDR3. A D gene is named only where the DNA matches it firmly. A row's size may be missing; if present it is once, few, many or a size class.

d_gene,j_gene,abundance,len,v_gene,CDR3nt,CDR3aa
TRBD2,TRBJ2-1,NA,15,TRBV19,TGTGCCAGTAGTTGGACTAGCTGGGGGGGGGATGAGCAGTTCTTC,CASSWTSWGGDEQFF
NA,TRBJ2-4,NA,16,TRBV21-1,TGTGCCAGCAGAGCCTGGCTAGCGGGAGCCAAAAACATTCAGTACTTC,CASRAWLAGAKNIQYF
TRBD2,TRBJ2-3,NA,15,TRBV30,TGTGCCTGGAGGGGATCTAGCGGCTACCCAGATACGCAGTATTTT,CAWRGSSGYPDTQYF
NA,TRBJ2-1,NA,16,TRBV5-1,TGCGCCAGCAGCTTTGGGTCGGGAGTGGCCTACAATGAGCAGTTCTTC,CASSFGSGVAYNEQFF
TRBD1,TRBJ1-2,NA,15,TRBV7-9,TGTGCCAGCAGCTACCTTTTCCAGGGGGCTGGAGGCTACACCTTC,CASSYLFQGAGGYTF
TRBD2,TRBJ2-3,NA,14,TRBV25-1,TGTGCAGCGGGGGGCCCTACGTCCACAGATACGCAGTATTTT,CAAGGPTSTDTQYF
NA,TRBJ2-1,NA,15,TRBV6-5,TGTGCCAGCAGCCCCGTGGAGGGGGGTGGTGTAGAGCAGTTCTTC,CASSPVEGGGVEQFF
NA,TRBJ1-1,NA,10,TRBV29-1,TGCAGCGCGCAGGGCACTGAAGCTTTCTTT,CSAQGTEAFF
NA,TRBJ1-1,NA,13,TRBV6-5,TGTGCCAGCAGTATGTTTCGACAGGTCGGAGCTTTCTTT,CASSMFRQVGAFF
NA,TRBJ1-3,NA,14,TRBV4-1,TGCGCCAGCAGCCAGAAGGGAGCTGGAAACACCATATATTTT,CASSQKGAGNTIYF
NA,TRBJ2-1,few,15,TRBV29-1,TGCAGCGTTGTACCCTCCTCCAAAACTGGCAATGAGCAGTTCTTC,CSVVPSSKTGNEQFF
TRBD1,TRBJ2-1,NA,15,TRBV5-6,TGTGCCAGCAGCTTAATGGGACAGGGGAGGAGTGAGCAGTTCTTC,CASSLMGQGRSEQFF
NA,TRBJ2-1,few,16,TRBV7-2,TGTGCCAGCAGCTTAGACCCTTTGGGAGGAGAGAATGAGCAGTTCTTC,CASSLDPLGGENEQFF
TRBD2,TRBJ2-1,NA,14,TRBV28,TGTGCCAGCAGCGGGACTAGCGGGTACAATGAGCAGTTCTTC,CASSGTSGYNEQFF
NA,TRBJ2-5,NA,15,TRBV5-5,TGTGCCAGCAGCTTGGCGGTCTCACACAGGGAGACCCAGTACTTC,CASSLAVSHRETQYF
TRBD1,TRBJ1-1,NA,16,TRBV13,TGTGCCAGCAGCCCCTACAAACAGGGGGCTTACACTGAAGCTTTCTTT,CASSPYKQGAYTEAFF
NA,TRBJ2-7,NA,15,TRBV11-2,TGTGCCAGCAGCTTTGGCGGCGGGTTGGGATACGAGCAGTACTTC,CASSFGGGLGYEQYF
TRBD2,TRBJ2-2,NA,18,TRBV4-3,TGCGCCAGCAGCCAAGGGACTAGCGGGGCCTCGAACACCGGGGAGCTGTTTTTT,CASSQGTSGASNTGELFF
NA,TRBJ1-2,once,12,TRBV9,TGTGCCAGCAGCGATACCGGTCATGGCTACACCTTC,CASSDTGHGYTF
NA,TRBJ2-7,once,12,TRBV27,TGTGCCAGCACCGGGAGCAGCTACGAGCAGTACTTC,CASTGSSYEQYF
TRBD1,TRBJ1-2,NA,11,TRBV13,TGTGCCAGCAGCTTGCAGGGGGGTCACACCTTC,CASSLQGGHTF
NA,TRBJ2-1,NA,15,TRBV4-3,TGCGCCAGCAGCCCCCCGCTGGGAGCAAGCAATGAGCAGTTCTTC,CASSPPLGASNEQFF
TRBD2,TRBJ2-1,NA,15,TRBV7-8,TGTGCCAGCAGCCCCACTAGCGGGCACTGCAATGAGCAGTTCTTC,CASSPTSGHCNEQFF
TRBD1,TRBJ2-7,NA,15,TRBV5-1,TGCGCCAGCAGCTTGGCGGTAGGGGGCACCTACGAGCAGTACTTC,CASSLAVGGTYEQYF
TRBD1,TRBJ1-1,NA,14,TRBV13,TGTGCCAGCAGCTTAGGGACAGGGGGCACTGAAGCTTTCTTT,CASSLGTGGTEAFF
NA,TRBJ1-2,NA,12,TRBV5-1,TGCGCCAGCAGCTTGGGACCTACAGACTACACCTTC,CASSLGPTDYTF
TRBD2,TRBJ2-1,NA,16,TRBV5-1,TGCGCCAGCTCTGGGGCTAGCGGTAGCTCCTACAATGAGCAGTTCTTC,CASSGASGSSYNEQFF
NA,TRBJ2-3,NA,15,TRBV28,TGTGCCAGCAGTTTATTATCGGGCCTCACAGATACGCAGTATTTT,CASSLLSGLTDTQYF
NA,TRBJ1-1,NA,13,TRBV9,TGTGCCAGCAGCCTGGGGGGAAGCACTGAAGCTTTCTTT,CASSLGGSTEAFF
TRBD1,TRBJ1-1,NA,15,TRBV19,TGTGCCAGTAGTACCCCGGGACAGATGAACACTGAAGCTTTCTTT,CASSTPGQMNTEAFF
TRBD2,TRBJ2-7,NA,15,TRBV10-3,TGTGCCATCAGTGAGCCGGGACTAGCGGGAGCCGAGCAGTACTTC,CAISEPGLAGAEQYF
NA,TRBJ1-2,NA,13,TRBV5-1,TGCGCCAGCAGACACGACAAAACAGGTGGCTACACCTTC,CASRHDKTGGYTF
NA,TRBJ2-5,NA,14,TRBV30,TGTGCCTGGAGTGTCTTGGGCCTGGGGGAGACCCAGTACTTC,CAWSVLGLGETQYF
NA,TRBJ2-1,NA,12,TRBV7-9,TGTGCCAGCAGCTCGGCCTACAATGAGCAGTTCTTC,CASSSAYNEQFF
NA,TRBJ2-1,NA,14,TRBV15,TGTGCCACCAGCGGTAGCCCCGATTACAATGAGCAGTTCTTC,CATSGSPDYNEQFF
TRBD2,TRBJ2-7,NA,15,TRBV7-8,TGTGCCAGCAGCTCCCTAGCGGGAGTAACGGCGCAGCAGTACTTC,CASSSLAGVTAQQYF
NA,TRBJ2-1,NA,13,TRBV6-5,NA,CASSDHFGNEQFF
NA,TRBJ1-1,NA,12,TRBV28,TGTGCCAGCGGCAGGGACGGGGCTGAAGCTTTCTTT,CASGRDGAEAFF
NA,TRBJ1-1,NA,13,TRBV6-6,TGTGCCAGCAGATCCTCGGGACTCACGGGGGCTTTCTTT,CASRSSGLTGAFF
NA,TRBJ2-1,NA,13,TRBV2,TGTGCCAGCAGGGGGAACGGGAACAATGAGCAGTTCTTC,CASRGNGNNEQFF
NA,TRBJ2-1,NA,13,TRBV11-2,TGTGCCAGCAGACCGGACTTTTACAATGAGCAGTTCTTC,CASRPDFYNEQFF
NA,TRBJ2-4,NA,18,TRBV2,TGTGCCAGCAGTGAGCTTGAGTCGGCGGTTCGGGCCAAAAACATTCAGTACTTC,CASSELESAVRAKNIQYF
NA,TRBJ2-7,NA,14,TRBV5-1,TGCGCCAGCAGCGTCGACAGGACGGCCTACGAGCAGTACTTC,CASSVDRTAYEQYF
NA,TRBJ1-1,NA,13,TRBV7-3,TGTGCCAGCAGCTTAGACACTAACACTGAAGCTTTCTTT,CASSLDTNTEAFF
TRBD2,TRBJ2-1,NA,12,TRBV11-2,TGTGCCAGCAGCTTAGGGCTAGCGGGAGCGGTCTTC,CASSLGLAGAVF
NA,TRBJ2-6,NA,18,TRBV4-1,TGCGCCAGCAGCCAAGAAGGGGCCGCGAGCTCTGGGGCCAACGTCCTGACTTTC,CASSQEGAASSGANVLTF
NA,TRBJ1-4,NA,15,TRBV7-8,TGTGCCAGCAGCTCCGGGAGGGCAACTAATGAAAAACTGTTTTTT,CASSSGRATNEKLFF
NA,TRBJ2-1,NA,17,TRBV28,TGTGCCAGCAACGAGTTTTCCGGACCCATCTCCTACAATGAGCAGTTCTTC,CASNEFSGPISYNEQFF
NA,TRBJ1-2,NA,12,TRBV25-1,TGTGCCAGCGGTCCCGGGGGCTATGGCTACACCTTC,CASGPGGYGYTF
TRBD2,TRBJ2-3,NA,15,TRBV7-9,TGTGCCAGCAGCCCGGGACTAGAAAGCACAGATACGCAGTATTTT,CASSPGLESTDTQYF
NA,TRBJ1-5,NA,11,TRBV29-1,TGCAGCGTCGACCGGGGTCAGCCCCAGCATTTT,CSVDRGQPQHF
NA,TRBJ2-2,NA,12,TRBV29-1,TGCAGCGTTGCGAACTCACACGGGGAGCTGTTTTTT,CSVANSHGELFF
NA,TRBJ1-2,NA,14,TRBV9,TGTGCCAGCAGCGTAGCTTCAGGGACCCATGGCTACACCTTC,CASSVASGTHGYTF
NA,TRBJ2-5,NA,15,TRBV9,TGTGCCAGCAGCGGGGGCTCCATAGCCAAAGAAACCCAGTACTTC,CASSGGSIAKETQYF
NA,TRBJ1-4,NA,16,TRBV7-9,TGTGCCAGCAGCTTAGCGCCTACGGGTACTAATGAAAAACTGTTTTTT,CASSLAPTGTNEKLFF
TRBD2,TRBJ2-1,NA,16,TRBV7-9,TGTGCCAGCAGCTACCCCCGACTAGCGGTATACAATGAGCAGTTCTTC,CASSYPRLAVYNEQFF
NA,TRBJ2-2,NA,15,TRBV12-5,TGTGCTAGTGGTTTGGAGGGGGGAAACACCGGGGAGCTGTTTTTT,CASGLEGGNTGELFF
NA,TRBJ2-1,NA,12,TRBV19,TGTGCCAGTAGTATTTCGATTACTGAGCAGTTCTTC,CASSISITEQFF